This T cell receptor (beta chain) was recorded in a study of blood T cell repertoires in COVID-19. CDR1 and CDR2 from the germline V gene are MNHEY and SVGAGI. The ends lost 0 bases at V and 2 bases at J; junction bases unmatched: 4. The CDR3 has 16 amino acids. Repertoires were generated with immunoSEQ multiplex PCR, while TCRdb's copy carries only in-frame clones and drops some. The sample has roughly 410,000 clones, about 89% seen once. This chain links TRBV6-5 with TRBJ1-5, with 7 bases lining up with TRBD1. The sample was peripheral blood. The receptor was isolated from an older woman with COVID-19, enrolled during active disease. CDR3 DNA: TGTGCCAGCAGTTACTCAGGACAGGCAGGCAATCAGCCCCAGCATTTT. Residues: CASSYSGQAGNQPQHF.